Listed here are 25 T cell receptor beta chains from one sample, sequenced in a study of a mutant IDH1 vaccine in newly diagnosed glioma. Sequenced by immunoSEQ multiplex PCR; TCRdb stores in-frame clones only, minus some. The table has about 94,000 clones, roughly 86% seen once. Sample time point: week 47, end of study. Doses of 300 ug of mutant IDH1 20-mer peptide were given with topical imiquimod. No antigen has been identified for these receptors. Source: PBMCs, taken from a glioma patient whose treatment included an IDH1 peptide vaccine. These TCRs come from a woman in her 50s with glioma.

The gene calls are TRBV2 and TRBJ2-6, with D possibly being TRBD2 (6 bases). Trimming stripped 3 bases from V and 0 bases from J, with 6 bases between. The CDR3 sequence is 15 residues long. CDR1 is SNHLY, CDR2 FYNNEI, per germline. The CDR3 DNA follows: TGTGCCAGCAGTGAGGAGGGCTCTGGGGCCAACGTCCTGACTTTC. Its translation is CASSEEGSGANVLTF.

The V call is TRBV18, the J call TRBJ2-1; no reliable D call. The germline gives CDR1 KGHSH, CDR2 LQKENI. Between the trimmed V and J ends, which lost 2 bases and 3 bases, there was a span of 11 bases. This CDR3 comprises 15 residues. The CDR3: CASSPVATFYNEQFF. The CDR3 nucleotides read TGTGCCAGCTCACCAGTGGCCACCTTCTACAATGAGCAGTTCTTC. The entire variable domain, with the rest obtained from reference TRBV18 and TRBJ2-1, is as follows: NAGVMQNPRHLVRRRGQEARLRCSPMKGHSHVYWYRQLPEEGLKFMVYLQKENIIDESGMPKERFSAEFPKEGPSILRIQQVVRGDSAAYFCASSPVATFYNEQFFGPGTRLTVL.

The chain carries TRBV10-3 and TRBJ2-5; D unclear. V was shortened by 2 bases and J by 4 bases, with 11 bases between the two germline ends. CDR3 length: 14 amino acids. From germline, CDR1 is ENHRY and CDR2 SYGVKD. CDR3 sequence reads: CAISERSMGETQYF. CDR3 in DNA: TGTGCCATCAGTGAGCGGTCCATGGGAGAGACCCAGTACTTC.

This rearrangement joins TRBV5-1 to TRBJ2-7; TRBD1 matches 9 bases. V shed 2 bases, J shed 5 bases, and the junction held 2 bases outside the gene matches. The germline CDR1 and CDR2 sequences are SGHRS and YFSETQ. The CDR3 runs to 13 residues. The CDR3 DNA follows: TGCGCCAGCAGCTTAAGGACAGGGGACGAGCAGTACTTC. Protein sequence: CASSLRTGDEQYF.

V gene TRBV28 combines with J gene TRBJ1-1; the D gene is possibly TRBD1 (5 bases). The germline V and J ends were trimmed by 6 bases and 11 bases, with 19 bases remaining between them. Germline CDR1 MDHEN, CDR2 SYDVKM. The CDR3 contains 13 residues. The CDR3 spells CASRFNGASGAFF. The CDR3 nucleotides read TGTGCCAGCAGGTTCAACGGGGCCAGTGGGGCTTTCTTT.

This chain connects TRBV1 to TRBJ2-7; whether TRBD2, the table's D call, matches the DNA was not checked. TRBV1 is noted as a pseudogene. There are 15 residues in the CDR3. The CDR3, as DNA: TGCACCAGCAGCCCCCCATTTCAACCTAACTACGAGCAGTACTTC. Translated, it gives CTSSPPFQPNYEQYF.

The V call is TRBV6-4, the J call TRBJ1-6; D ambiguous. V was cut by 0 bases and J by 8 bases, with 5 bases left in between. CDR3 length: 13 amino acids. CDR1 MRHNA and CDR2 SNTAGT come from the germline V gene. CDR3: CASSDSIDSPLHF. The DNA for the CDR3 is TGTGCCAGCAGTGACTCGATCGATTCACCCCTCCACTTT.

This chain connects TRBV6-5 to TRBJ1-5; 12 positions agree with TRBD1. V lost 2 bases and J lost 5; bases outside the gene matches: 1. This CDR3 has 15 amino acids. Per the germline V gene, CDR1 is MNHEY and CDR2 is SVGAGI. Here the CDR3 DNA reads TGTGCCAGCAGTTACGGGACAGGGGGCGATCAGCCCCAGCATTTT. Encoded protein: CASSYGTGGDQPQHF.

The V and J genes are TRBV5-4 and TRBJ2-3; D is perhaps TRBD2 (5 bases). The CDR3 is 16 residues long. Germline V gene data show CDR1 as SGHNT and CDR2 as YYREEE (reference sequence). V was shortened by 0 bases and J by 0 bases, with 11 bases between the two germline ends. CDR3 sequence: CASSLVATTSTDTQYF. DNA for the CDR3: TGTGCCAGCAGCTTGGTGGCGACTACGAGCACAGATACGCAGTATTTT.

CDR3 protein: CASSRSLVNTEAFF. The CDR3 DNA is TGCGCCAGCAGCCGCTCCCTCGTGAACACTGAAGCTTTCTTT. The chain joins TRBV5-1 to TRBJ1-1; D gene ambiguous. V was pared by 4 bases and J by 0 bases, with 10 bases between. The CDR3 covers 14 residues. Germline CDR1 is SGHRS and CDR2 is YFSETQ.

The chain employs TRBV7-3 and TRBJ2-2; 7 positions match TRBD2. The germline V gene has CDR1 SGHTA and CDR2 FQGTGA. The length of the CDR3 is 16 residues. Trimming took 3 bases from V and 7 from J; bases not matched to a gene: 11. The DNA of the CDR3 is TGTGCCAGCAGCTTGTCCGCAGCGGGAAGGATCGGGGAGCTGTTTTTT. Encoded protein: CASSLSAAGRIGELFF.

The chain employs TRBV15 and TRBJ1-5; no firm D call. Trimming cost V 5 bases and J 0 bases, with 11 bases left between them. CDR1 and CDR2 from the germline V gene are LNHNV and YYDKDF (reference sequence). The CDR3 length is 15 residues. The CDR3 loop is CATSSRKLSNQPQHF. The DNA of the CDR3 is TGTGCCACCAGCTCTAGGAAGCTTAGCAATCAGCCCCAGCATTTT.

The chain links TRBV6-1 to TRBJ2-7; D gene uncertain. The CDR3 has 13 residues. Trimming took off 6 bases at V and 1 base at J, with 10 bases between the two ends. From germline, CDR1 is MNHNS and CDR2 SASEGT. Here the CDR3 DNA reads TGTGCCAGCAGGGGTAGGCAGTCCTACGAGCAGTACTTC. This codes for CASRGRQSYEQYF.

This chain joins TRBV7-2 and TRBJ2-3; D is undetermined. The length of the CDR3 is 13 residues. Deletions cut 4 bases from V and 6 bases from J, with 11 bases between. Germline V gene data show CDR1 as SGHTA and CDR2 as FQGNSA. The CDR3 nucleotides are TGTGCCAGCAGCTCCCGTCCTGCGGATACGCAGTATTTT. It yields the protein CASSSRPADTQYF.

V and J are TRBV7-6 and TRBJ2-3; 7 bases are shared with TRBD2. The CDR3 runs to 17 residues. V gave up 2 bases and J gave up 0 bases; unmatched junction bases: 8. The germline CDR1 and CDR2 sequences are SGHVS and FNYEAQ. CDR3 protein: CASSLKRGSDSTDTQYF. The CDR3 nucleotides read TGTGCCAGCAGCTTAAAGCGGGGTAGCGATAGCACAGATACGCAGTATTTT. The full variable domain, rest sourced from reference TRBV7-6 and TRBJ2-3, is GAGVSQSPRYKVTKRGQDVALRCDPISGHVSLYWYRQALGQGPEFLTYFNYEAQQDKSGLPNDRFSAERPEGSISTLTIQRTEQRDSAMYRCASSLKRGSDSTDTQYFGPGTRLTVL.

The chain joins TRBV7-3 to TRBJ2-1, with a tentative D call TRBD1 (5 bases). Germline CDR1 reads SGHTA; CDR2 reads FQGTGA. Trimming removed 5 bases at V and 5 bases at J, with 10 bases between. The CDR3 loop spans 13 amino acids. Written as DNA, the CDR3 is TGTGCCAGCAGCGTACAACAGGACAATGAGCAGTTCTTC. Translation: CASSVQQDNEQFF. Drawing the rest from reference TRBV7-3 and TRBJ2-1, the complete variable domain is GAGVSQTPSNKVTEKGKYVELRCDPISGHTALYWYRQSLGQGPEFLIYFQGTGAADDSGLPNDRFFAVRPEGSVSTLKIQRTERGDSAVYLCASSVQQDNEQFFGPGTRLTVL.

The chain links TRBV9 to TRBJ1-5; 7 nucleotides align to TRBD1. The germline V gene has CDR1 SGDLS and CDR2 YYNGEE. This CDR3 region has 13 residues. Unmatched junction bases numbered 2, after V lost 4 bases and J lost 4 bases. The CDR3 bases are TGTGCCAGCAGCCCAGGGGGAAATCAGCCCCAGCATTTT. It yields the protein CASSPGGNQPQHF.

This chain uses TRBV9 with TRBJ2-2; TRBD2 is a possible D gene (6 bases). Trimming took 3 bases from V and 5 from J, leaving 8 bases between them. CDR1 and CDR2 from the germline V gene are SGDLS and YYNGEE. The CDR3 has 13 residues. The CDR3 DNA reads TGTGCCAGCAGCGGACTAGGGACCGGGGAGCTGTTTTTT. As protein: CASSGLGTGELFF.

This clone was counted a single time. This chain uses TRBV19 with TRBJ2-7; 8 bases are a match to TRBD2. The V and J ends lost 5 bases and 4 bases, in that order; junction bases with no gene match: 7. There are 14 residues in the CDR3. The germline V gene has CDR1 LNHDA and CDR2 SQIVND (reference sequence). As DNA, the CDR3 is TGTGCCAGTAGTGGGGGACTAGGACCTTACGAGCAGTACTTC. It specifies CASSGGLGPYEQYF.

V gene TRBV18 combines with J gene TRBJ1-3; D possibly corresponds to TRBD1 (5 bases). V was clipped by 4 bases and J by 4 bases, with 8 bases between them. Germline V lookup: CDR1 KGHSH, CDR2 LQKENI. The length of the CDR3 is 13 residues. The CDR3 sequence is CASSQGPGNTIYF. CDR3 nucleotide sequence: TGTGCCAGCTCACAGGGGCCAGGAAACACCATATATTTT. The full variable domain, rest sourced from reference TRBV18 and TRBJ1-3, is NAGVMQNPRHLVRRRGQEARLRCSPMKGHSHVYWYRQLPEEGLKFMVYLQKENIIDESGMPKERFSAEFPKEGPSILRIQQVVRGDSAAYFCASSQGPGNTIYFGEGSWLTVV.

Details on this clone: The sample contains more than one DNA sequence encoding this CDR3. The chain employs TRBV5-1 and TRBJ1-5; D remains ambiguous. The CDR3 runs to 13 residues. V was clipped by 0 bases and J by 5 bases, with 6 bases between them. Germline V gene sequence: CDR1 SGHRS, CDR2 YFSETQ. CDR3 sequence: CASSLGPDQPQHF. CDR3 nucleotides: TGCGCCAGCAGCTTGGGCCCCGATCAGCCCCAGCATTTT.

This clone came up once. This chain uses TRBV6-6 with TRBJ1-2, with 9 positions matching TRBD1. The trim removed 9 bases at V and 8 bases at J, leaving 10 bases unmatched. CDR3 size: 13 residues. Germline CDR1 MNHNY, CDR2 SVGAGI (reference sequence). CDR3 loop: CASSKGTGNGYTF. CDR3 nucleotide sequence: TGTGCCAGTTCGAAAGGGACAGGGAACGGCTACACCTTC.

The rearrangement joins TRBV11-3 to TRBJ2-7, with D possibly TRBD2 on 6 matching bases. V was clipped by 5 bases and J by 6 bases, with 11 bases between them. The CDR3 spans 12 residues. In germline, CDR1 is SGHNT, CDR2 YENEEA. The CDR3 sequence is CASSPGGAEQYF. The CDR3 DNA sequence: TGTGCCAGCAGCCCCGGAGGGGCCGAGCAGTACTTC. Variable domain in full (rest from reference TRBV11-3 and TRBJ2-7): EAGVVQSPRYKIIEKKQPVAFWCNPISGHNTLYWYLQNLGQGPELLIRYENEEAVDDSQLPKDRFSAERLKGVDSTLKIQPAELGDSAVYLCASSPGGAEQYFGPGTRLTVT.

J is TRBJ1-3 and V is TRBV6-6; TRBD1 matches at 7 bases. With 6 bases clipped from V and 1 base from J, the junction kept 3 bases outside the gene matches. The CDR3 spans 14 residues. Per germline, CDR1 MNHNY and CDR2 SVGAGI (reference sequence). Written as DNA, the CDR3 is TGTGCCAGCAGACGACAGGGTTCTGGAAACACCATATATTTT. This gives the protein CASRRQGSGNTIYF.

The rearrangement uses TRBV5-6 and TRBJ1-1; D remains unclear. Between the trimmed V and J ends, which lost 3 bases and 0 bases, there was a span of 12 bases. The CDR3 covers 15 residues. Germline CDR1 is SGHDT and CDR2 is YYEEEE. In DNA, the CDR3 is TGTGCCAGCAGCTGGGGTCATCGGGTGAACACTGAAGCTTTCTTT. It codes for CASSWGHRVNTEAFF.